The 27 T cell receptor beta chains given below trace back to one sample, sequenced in a study of type 1 regulatory T cells. For these receptors, no antigen is known. TCRdb fed the reads into MiXCR, producing one record per CDR3 protein. There are about 62,000 distinct CDR3 sequences in the sample; 62% occur only once, and around 1.9% lies in the top ten. Input material: cultured non-Tr1 T cells, either the whole culture or a sorted T cell fraction (not recorded which). Receptors originate from a human donor in good health.

About this clonotype: A clone one base away is much larger, so this may be a read error. The gene calls are TRBV5-1 and TRBJ2-1, with D uncertain. The V gene lost 0 bases and the J gene lost 3 bases, with 10 bases spanning the gap. CDR1 is SGHRS, CDR2 YFSETQ, per germline. The CDR3 spans 15 residues. CDR3 protein: CASSLGGSFYNEQFF. In DNA, the CDR3 is TGCGCCAGCAGCTTGGGCGGAAGCTTCTACAATGAGCAGTTCTTC.

This chain joins TRBV30 and TRBJ2-6, with D possibly matching TRBD2 (6 bases). The CDR3 spans 17 residues. Germline values: CDR1 GTSNPN, CDR2 SVGIG (reference sequence). Trimming stripped 8 bases from V and 6 bases from J, with 26 bases between. CDR3 nucleotides: TGTGCCCTTTTAATTGTTGGCGGTAAGGGACTGGCCAACGTCCTGACTTTC. It specifies CALLIVGGKGLANVLTF.

This clonotype was counted a single time. This chain joins TRBV9 and TRBJ2-7; D unclear. There are 13 residues in the CDR3. V lost 3 bases and J 7 bases, leaving 14 bases between the germline ends. The germline V gene has CDR1 SGDLS and CDR2 YYNGEE. DNA for the CDR3: TGTGCCAGCAGCGCGGACGCCCCGGCGGAGCAGTACTTC. Translated, it gives CASSADAPAEQYF.

The chain has TRBV3-1 and TRBJ2-5; maybe TRBD2 (5 bases). Per the germline V gene, CDR1 is LGHDT and CDR2 is YNNKEL (reference sequence). V was pared by 0 bases and J by 5 bases, with 10 bases between. This CDR3 spans 14 amino acids. CDR3 nucleotide sequence: TGTGCCAGCAGCCAAGAGGGGAAGCGGGAGACCCAGTACTTC. Amino acids: CASSQEGKRETQYF.

This clonotype was observed a handful of times. V is TRBV29-1 and J is TRBJ1-4; unclear D gene. Trimming left V 7 bases short and J 6 bases short, with 9 bases between. Germline V gene sequence: CDR1 SQVTM, CDR2 ANQGSEA. The CDR3 sequence is 11 residues long. CDR3 sequence reads: CSARAYEKLFF. In DNA, the CDR3 is TGCAGCGCGAGGGCCTATGAAAAACTGTTTTTT.

This clonotype was observed a single time. V gene TRBV5-1 combines with J gene TRBJ1-1, with 8 bases fitting TRBD1. Germline CDR1 reads SGHRS; CDR2 reads YFSETQ. This CDR3 contains 14 residues. V shed 4 bases and J 6 bases; nucleotides not matched to a gene: 8. The DNA of the CDR3 is TGCGCCAGCAGCATCCAACAGGGGGGGGCTGAAGCTTTCTTT. The encoded protein is CASSIQQGGAEAFF.

This clonotype was seen once. The chain has TRBV20-1 and TRBJ2-7; 12 bases align to TRBD1. In germline, CDR1 is DFQATT, CDR2 SNEGSKA (reference sequence). This CDR3 comprises 12 residues. CDR3 loop: CSAGTGGGEQYF. The CDR3 DNA follows: TGCAGCGCCGGGACAGGGGGCGGGGAGCAGTACTTC.

This clonotype turned up a few times. The gene calls are TRBV5-1 and TRBJ2-3; 12 nucleotides line up with TRBD2. The CDR3 consists of 18 residues. V dropped 4 bases and J dropped 1; count of bases not matched to a gene: 10. CDR1 is SGHRS and CDR2 is YFSETQ in the germline V gene. The CDR3: CASSVGLAGPRGTDTQYF. The CDR3 region has the DNA TGCGCCAGCAGCGTCGGACTAGCGGGACCACGGGGCACAGATACGCAGTATTTT.

This clonotype was observed a few times. The chain combines TRBV4-3 with TRBJ2-1; maybe TRBD2 (6 bases). The length of the CDR3 is 16 residues. V lost 0 bases and J 4 bases, leaving 13 bases between the germline ends. Germline V CDR1 and CDR2: LGHNA, YSLEER. The CDR3 spells CASSQEGLASYNEQFF. The CDR3, as DNA: TGCGCCAGCAGCCAAGAGGGTCTAGCGTCTTACAATGAGCAGTTCTTC.

The chain employs TRBV20-1 and TRBJ2-5; TRBD2 aligns across 8 bases. The CDR3 loop spans 17 amino acids. The V segment lost 0 bases and the J segment 5 bases; nucleotides outside the gene matches: 14. Germline V gene sequence: CDR1 DFQATT, CDR2 SNEGSKA (reference sequence). The CDR3 protein is CSARDGWSSGSGETQYF. The CDR3 DNA reads as TGCAGTGCTAGAGATGGTTGGTCCAGCGGGAGTGGGGAGACCCAGTACTTC.

This clonotype was counted a few times. The chain combines TRBV24-1 with TRBJ2-1; TRBD2 agrees at 8 bases. The CDR3 sequence is 12 residues long. Germline-derived CDR1 and CDR2 are KGHDR and SFDVKD. With 8 bases clipped from V and 6 bases from J, the junction kept 2 bases outside the gene matches. CDR3 in amino acids: CATTSGSNEQFF. The CDR3 nucleotides are TGTGCCACCACCAGCGGGAGCAATGAGCAGTTCTTC.

This chain joins TRBV4-3 and TRBJ1-6; TRBD1 aligns across 10 bases. This CDR3 is 15 amino acids long. In germline, CDR1 is LGHNA, CDR2 YSLEER. Germline trimming cut 0 bases from V and 10 bases from J; bases unmatched to any gene: 3. In DNA form, the CDR3 reads TGCGCCAGCAGCCAAGAGGGGACAGGGGACTCACCCCTCCACTTT. Translated: CASSQEGTGDSPLHF.

The rearrangement joins TRBV7-3 to TRBJ2-1, with D uncertain. The ends were cut back, 3 bases at V and 8 bases at J, with 11 bases in the middle. Germline V lookup: CDR1 SGHTA, CDR2 FQGTGA. The length of the CDR3 is 13 residues. CDR3 in amino acids: CASSFGPRDEQFF. In DNA form, the CDR3 reads TGTGCCAGCAGCTTTGGCCCCCGGGATGAGCAGTTCTTC.

This clonotype turned up a few times. This sequence joins TRBV7-9 and TRBJ2-4, with TRBD2 matching 8 bases. Germline V gene lookup returns CDR1 SEHNR and CDR2 FQNEAQ (reference sequence). The CDR3 is 16 amino acids. The V and J ends lost 4 bases and 2 bases, in that order; junction bases with no gene match: 7. This CDR3 is CASSSAGGVPKNIQYF. CDR3 sequence (DNA): TGTGCCAGCAGCTCGGCGGGGGGCGTCCCCAAAAACATTCAGTACTTC.

The V call is TRBV24-1, the J call TRBJ2-1; D possibly corresponds to TRBD2 (6 bases). V was pared by 9 bases and J by 5 bases, with 7 bases between. The CDR3 covers 11 residues. Per the germline V gene, CDR1 is KGHDR and CDR2 is SFDVKD. CDR3 in amino acids: CATGGNNEQFF. DNA for the CDR3: TGTGCCACCGGCGGGAACAATGAGCAGTTCTTC.

This clonotype was recorded a few times. The J gene is TRBJ2-7, the V gene TRBV11-2, with D perhaps matching TRBD2 (5 bases). CDR1 is SGHAT, CDR2 FQNNGV, per germline. The CDR3 contains 15 residues. Deletions cut 4 bases from V and 4 bases from J, with 17 bases between. The CDR3 DNA sequence: TGTGCCAGCAGCTCTTGGGGAGCAGAAATATACGAGCAGTACTTC. It yields the protein CASSSWGAEIYEQYF.

The chain has TRBV10-3 and TRBJ2-1; 12 bases map to TRBD1. The CDR3 has 14 amino acids. V lost 6 bases, J lost 8 bases, and 5 bases stayed unmatched. Per germline, CDR1 ENHRY and CDR2 SYGVKD. CDR3: CAIRGTGGSYEQFF. The DNA of the CDR3 is TGTGCCATCAGGGGGACAGGGGGCAGCTATGAGCAGTTCTTC.

This clonotype showed up just a few times. V and J are TRBV28 and TRBJ1-2; D remains unclear. Between the trimmed V and J ends, which lost 2 bases and 8 bases, there was a span of 9 bases. Germline assignment: CDR1 MDHEN and CDR2 SYDVKM. The CDR3 consists of 12 residues. The CDR3 sequence is CASSLPPEGYTF. DNA of the CDR3: TGTGCCAGCAGTTTACCCCCCGAGGGCTACACCTTC.

This clonotype was counted a single time. The chain carries TRBV25-1 and TRBJ2-1; D is perhaps TRBD1 or TRBD2 (5 bases each). The germline V gene encodes CDR1 MGHDK and CDR2 SYGVNS. Trimming left V 3 bases short and J 7 bases short, with 16 bases between. The CDR3 consists of 15 residues. The CDR3 DNA reads as TGTGCCAGCAGTGATGCGGCAGGGTGGGGGAATGAGCAGTTCTTC. Amino acids: CASSDAAGWGNEQFF.

The rearrangement uses TRBV5-5 and TRBJ2-1, with 7 bases matching TRBD2. Per the germline V gene, CDR1 is SGHKS and CDR2 is YYEKEE (reference sequence). The CDR3 sequence is 15 residues long. V lost 4 bases to trimming and J lost 5 bases; unmatched junction nucleotides: 9. CDR3 sequence (DNA): TGTGCCAGCAGCATGTGGGAGGGCCAGGACAATGAGCAGTTCTTC. The encoded protein is CASSMWEGQDNEQFF.

A few counts support this clonotype. The chain couples TRBV12-3 or TRBV12-4 to TRBJ1-3; D not certain. CDR3 size: 14 residues. Trimming removed 3 bases at V and 0 bases at J, with 6 bases between. The CDR3 sequence: CASSFGSSGNTIYF. The CDR3, as DNA: TGTGCCAGCAGTTTTGGCAGCTCTGGAAACACCATATATTTT.

The chain links TRBV7-2 to TRBJ2-7, with TRBD2 matching over 9 bases. Germline V gene data show CDR1 as SGHTA and CDR2 as FQGNSA. The CDR3 is 16 residues long. V gave up 7 bases and J gave up 4 bases; unmatched junction bases: 14. This CDR3 is CASTPDGASGTYEQYF. CDR3 sequence (DNA): TGTGCCAGCACCCCCGACGGGGCTAGCGGGACGTACGAGCAGTACTTC.

This chain uses TRBV21-1 with TRBJ1-2; the table's D call, TRBD1, has no DNA check behind it. TRBV21-1 is given as a pseudogene. This CDR3 contains 13 residues. DNA for the CDR3: TGTGCCAGCAGCGGTCCCGGATCCTATGGCTACACCTTC. Its translation: CASSGPGSYGYTF.

This clonotype was detected a few times. V and J are TRBV29-1 and TRBJ2-5; 7 bases align to TRBD1. With V trimmed by 6 bases and J by 4 bases, 5 bases remained unmatched. Germline-derived CDR1 and CDR2 are SQVTM and ANQGSEA. This CDR3 contains 12 residues. DNA for the CDR3: TGCAGCGTACCACAGGGGCGAGAGACCCAGTACTTC. Amino acid sequence: CSVPQGRETQYF.

V and J are TRBV7-2 and TRBJ1-6; TRBD1 aligns across 7 bases. The J segment lost 11 bases and the V segment lost 2 bases, leaving 6 bases of the junction unmatched. The CDR3 is 14 amino acids. Germline V gene lookup returns CDR1 SGHTA and CDR2 FQGNSA. CDR3 coding DNA: TGTGCCAGCAGCTTAAGACAGGGTCACGCACCCCTCCACTTT. It codes for CASSLRQGHAPLHF.

The CDR3 bases are TGTGCCAGCAGCTTCTCCCAGACAGGGGTTGAAGCTTTCTTT. Protein sequence: CASSFSQTGVEAFF. The rearrangement uses TRBV7-9 and TRBJ1-1; 8 nucleotides match TRBD1. The V gene end was trimmed by 3 bases and the J gene end by 7 bases; junction bases not matched to a gene: 7. CDR3 length: 14 amino acids. Germline assignment: CDR1 SEHNR and CDR2 FQNEAQ (reference sequence).

This clonotype has more than one count but fewer than ten. V and J are TRBV7-4 and TRBJ1-3; D uncertain. Germline V gives CDR1 SGHVT, CDR2 SQSDAQ. Trimming stripped 11 bases from V and 3 bases from J, with 14 bases between. This CDR3 spans 13 amino acids. The CDR3 loop reads CAPRHRLGNTIYF. The CDR3 DNA reads as TGTGCCCCCCGGCACAGACTTGGAAACACCATATATTTT.